The 4 T cell receptor beta chains given below trace back to one sample, sequenced in a study of blood T cell repertoires in COVID-19. The repertoire was sequenced with immunoSEQ multiplex PCR; TCRdb's copy has only in-frame clones and lacks some. The table has around 70,000 clones, about nine tenths seen once. Sequenced input: peripheral blood. These receptors originate from a man aged 45 to 65 with acute or convalescent COVID-19.

The rearrangement links TRBV4-1 to TRBJ2-7; D is ambiguous. CDR1 MGHRA and CDR2 YSYEKL come from the germline V gene. The V and J ends lost 0 bases and 2 bases respectively, with 11 bases between them. This CDR3 contains 15 residues. CDR3 sequence: CASSQDMVLTYEQYF. CDR3 sequence (DNA): TGCGCCAGCAGCCAAGATATGGTACTCACCTACGAGCAGTACTTC.

J is TRBJ1-1 and V is TRBV27; D possibly corresponds to TRBD1 (6 bases). Per germline, CDR1 MNHEY and CDR2 SMNVEV (reference sequence). Deletions cut 4 bases from V and 5 bases from J, with 14 bases between. CDR3 length: 14 amino acids. This chain's CDR3 is CASSSNTGRTEAFF. CDR3 DNA: TGTGCCAGCAGTTCAAACACAGGGAGAACTGAAGCTTTCTTT.

CDR3 loop: CASSFNPTPSTDTQYF. In nucleotides, the CDR3 is TGTGCCAGCAGTTTTAACCCGACTCCGAGCACAGATACGCAGTATTTT. The J gene is TRBJ2-3, the V gene TRBV27; no reliable D call. Trimming removed 3 bases from V and 0 bases from J, with 13 bases in between. Germline values: CDR1 MNHEY, CDR2 SMNVEV (reference sequence). This CDR3 spans 16 amino acids.

The J gene is TRBJ2-1, the V gene TRBV7-3; D is possibly TRBD2 (6 bases). The CDR3 has 13 amino acids. CDR1 and CDR2 from the germline V gene are SGHTA and FQGTGA. Trimming took off 5 bases at V and 3 bases at J, with 8 bases between the two ends. DNA for the CDR3: TGTGCCAGCAGCACGGGACTCTACAATGAGCAGTTCTTC. Its translation: CASSTGLYNEQFF. The variable domain in full, with the rest retrieved from reference TRBV7-3 and TRBJ2-1, is GAGVSQTPSNKVTEKGKYVELRCDPISGHTALYWYRQSLGQGPEFLIYFQGTGAADDSGLPNDRFFAVRPEGSVSTLKIQRTERGDSAVYLCASSTGLYNEQFFGPGTRLTVL.